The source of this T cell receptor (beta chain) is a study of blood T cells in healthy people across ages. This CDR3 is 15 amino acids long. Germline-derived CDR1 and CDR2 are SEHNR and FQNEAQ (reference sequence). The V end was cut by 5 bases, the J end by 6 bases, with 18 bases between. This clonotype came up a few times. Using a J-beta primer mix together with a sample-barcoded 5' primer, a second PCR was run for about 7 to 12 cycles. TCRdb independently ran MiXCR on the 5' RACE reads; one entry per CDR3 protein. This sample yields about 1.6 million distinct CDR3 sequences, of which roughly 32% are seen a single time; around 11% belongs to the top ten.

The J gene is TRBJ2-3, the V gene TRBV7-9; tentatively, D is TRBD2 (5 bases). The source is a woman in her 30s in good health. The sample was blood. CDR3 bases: TGTGCCAGCAGCCCCACGGAGGTGATCCGGGATACGCAGTATTTT. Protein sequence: CASSPTEVIRDTQYF.